This T cell receptor (beta chain) stems from a study of blood T cell repertoires in COVID-19 (dated by TCRdb to about 2020). Study-level background: The collaborator samples originated in the United States, Italy and Spain and spanned the acute and convalescent phases of COVID-19. The repertoires were made available in a free public database intended to serve as a resource for research on the immune response to SARS-CoV-2. Where available, HLA class I and class II types were taken from metadata supplied by the sample provider and were not determined by assay-based typing. Subjects who had been exposed to COVID-19, were actively infected with it, or had recovered from it provided the deeply sampled blood TCRbeta repertoires that made up the dataset. The prospective study material was composed of cDNA or gDNA derived from T cells, B-cell-depleted T cells, or PBMCs. Nearly every sample came with metadata listing a de-identified subject ID, COVID-19 status, age in years and sex. Samples came from the ongoing ImmuneRACE study (first 160 participants) plus 1,254 subjects from 6 global collaborators.

One collaborating source in Seattle enrolled patients while the patients were actively infected and followed the patients over time throughout the course of disease. Collaborating institutions collected whole blood in K2EDTA tubes following their own protocols. For TCRbeta analysis, collaborator samples were shipped as frozen whole blood, as isolated PBMCs, or as DNA extracted from either sample type. The immunoSEQ Assay, a bias-controlled multiplex PCR, was used to amplify TCRbeta CDR3 regions from genomic DNA. Processing in the source paper ran as follows. The number of nucleated cells in each sample was estimated from the amplification of reference gene primers within the assay. To quantify the absolute abundance of each unique TCRbeta CDR3 rearrangement, sequence reads were collapsed and filtered. For each sample, productive Simpson clonality was calculated as the square root of Simpson's diversity index over productive rearrangements. The table comes from immuneACCESS by way of TCRdb, which keeps in-frame sequences with V and J called. Part of the clones is missing from these tables; in studies checked, under half for an unresolved V gene and the rest for unknown reasons. D and trimming come from the DNA, and the V and J calls and clone size come from that table. The sample table contains a few hundred thousand clones; only one count was recorded for 85% to 90% of them. The ten largest account for under 3% of the sample.

In regard to this clone: Its recognized antigen is unknown. Within one base of it there is no much larger clone, and no base qualities were kept.

The CDR3 spans 15 residues, from the cysteine through the phenylalanine. Only the CDR3 DNA stays, 45 bases, in frame from base 1. The V and J ends are trimmed by 5 bases and 0 bases, leaving 14 bases between them. Sequences SQVTM (CDR1) and ANQGSEA (CDR2) are obtained from the germline V gene. Study-wide conclusions, independent of this receptor: How much clinical and demographic metadata was included differed by source and by participant, and the metadata was provided uncurated.

Sequencing was performed on peripheral blood. The clonotype originates from a woman aged 25 to 39 with COVID-19, enrolled during active disease. The receptor chain draws on TRBV29-1 and TRBJ1-5; the D gene is perhaps TRBD1, from 5 matching bases. In nucleotides, the sequence is TGCAGCGTTCATGGACACGAGTATAGCAATCAGCCCCAGCATTTT. It translates to CSVHGHEYSNQPQHF.